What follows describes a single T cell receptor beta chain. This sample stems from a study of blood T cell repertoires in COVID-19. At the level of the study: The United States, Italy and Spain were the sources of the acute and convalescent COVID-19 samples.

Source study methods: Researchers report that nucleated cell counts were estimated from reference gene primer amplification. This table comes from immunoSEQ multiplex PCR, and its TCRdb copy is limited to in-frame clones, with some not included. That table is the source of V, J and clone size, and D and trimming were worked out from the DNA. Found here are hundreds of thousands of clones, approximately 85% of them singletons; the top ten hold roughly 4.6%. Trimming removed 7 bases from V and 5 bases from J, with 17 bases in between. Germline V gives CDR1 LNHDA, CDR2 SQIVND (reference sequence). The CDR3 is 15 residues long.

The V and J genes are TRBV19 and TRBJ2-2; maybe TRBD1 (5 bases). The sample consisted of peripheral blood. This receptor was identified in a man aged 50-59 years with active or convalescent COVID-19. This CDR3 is CASTGRGFKTGELFF. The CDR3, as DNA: TGTGCCAGTACCGGAAGGGGTTTCAAAACCGGGGAGCTGTTTTTT.